This entry features one T cell receptor beta chain sequence. What antigen it recognizes has not been identified. The sample holds no much larger clone one base away, and base qualities are not on file. This entry belongs to a study of breast tumors, draining lymph nodes, adjacent tissues listed by TCRdb under 2016. In the study overall: In breast cancer patients, the study compared the TCR beta repertoires of tumor, adjacent nontumor tissue and axillary lymph nodes. The study aimed to assess the relationships and possible T-cell exchange between tumor, surrounding tissue and draining lymph node repertoires in human breast cancer. General conclusions and limits of the study: The conclusion that tumor T cells originate in lymph nodes was presented as consistent with a hypothesis rather than as directly demonstrated. The similarity between tumor and nontumor tissue repertoires was significantly greater in luminal-like breast cancer than in basal-like breast cancer. Tumors showed preferential V and J gene usage, and their T-cell repertoire diversity fell below that of lymph nodes yet above that of nontumor tissue. The data were considered consistent with most tumor T cells being derived from the lymph node and subsequently expanding within tumor tissue.

The lymph node samples were taken from the axillary draining lymph nodes of breast cancer patients. CDR1 and CDR2, looked up from the germline V gene, are SGHTA and FQGNSA. V lost 2 bases and J lost 11 bases; the stretch between them is 23 bases long. CDR3 length: 16 amino acids, cysteine to phenylalanine. Only CDR3 DNA remains: 48 bases, in frame from the first base. TCRdb lists the instrument as Illumina HiSeq 2000. Multiplex PCR amplification was used to build the TCR beta chain libraries. High-throughput sequencing was used to analyze the amplified TCR beta chain products. TCRdb applied fastp at Q25 and MiXCR to the public reads, then kept only in-frame beta chains. One record per CDR3 amino acid sequence lists the most common genes and DNA. The sample records approximately 210,000 distinct CDR3 sequences, approximately 30% of which are singletons. The top ten hold 1.3% to 1.5% of the sample.

The sequence links TRBV7-2 to TRBJ2-3; the best D guess is TRBD2, with 6 bases matching. The sequenced sample was axillary lymph node tissue. This receptor was taken from a female donor with breast cancer. Some clones in this sample may be carry-over from other donors' samples. The CDR3 sequence is CASSLSAGRQGNEQYF. The DNA sequence is as follows: TGTGCCAGCAGCTTAAGCGCGGGGCGGCAAGGCAATGAGCAGTATTTT.